This T cell receptor beta chain came from a study of T cell repertoires in cytomegalovirus infection. Study summary: The authors relied on CMV epitopes, both recently identified HLA-C-restricted and well-studied HLA-B-restricted. Matching HLA type, along with CMV infection, was indicated by public TCR beta signatures.

Whole-study results and caveats: HLA-C-restricted CMV clonotypes gave the most frequent clonotype in two of eight donors. Of the TCR beta families, the public ones yielded a cumulative frequency that identified carriers of CMV plus the relevant HLA.

The CDR3 loop spans 17 amino acids. Trimming removed 0 bases from V and 0 bases from J, with 12 bases in between. CDR1 LGHNA and CDR2 YSLEER come from the germline V gene. TCRdb used MiXCR to reprocess the reads, holding one entry per CDR3 protein. The data hold roughly 860,000 distinct CDR3 sequences, with about 33% observed a single time. In this sample, this clonotype turned up a few times. The antigen is undetermined. The J gene is TRBJ2-1, the V gene TRBV4-3; D is undetermined. This TCR was sampled from a human donor in good health (CMV status not recorded). Some clones in this sample may be carry-over from other donors' samples. The source material was cultured CD8+ T cells from PBMCs, sampled from culture after CMV antigen stimulation. This CDR3 reads CASSQDDRTSSYNEQFF. DNA of the CDR3: TGCGCCAGCAGCCAAGACGATCGGACGAGCTCCTACAATGAGCAGTTCTTC.